Shown below are 27 T cell receptor beta chains from a single sample sequenced in a study of PD-1 blockade in mismatch repair-deficient tumors. Profiled with immunoSEQ multiplex PCR; TCRdb holds only in-frame clones, not every one. The repertoire consists of 35,000 to 45,000 clones, with roughly 84% occurring once and the leading ten covering roughly 3.9%. The sequences come from peripheral blood, collected roughly 76 weeks after starting pembrolizumab. The source of these receptors is an adult with mismatch repair-deficient cancer.

CDR3 region: CASSPGRFREQYF. In DNA, the CDR3 is TGTGCCAGCTCACCAGGGCGTTTTCGGGAGCAGTACTTC. This sequence joins TRBV18 and TRBJ2-7; D remains unclear. Germline values: CDR1 KGHSH, CDR2 LQKENI. V lost 2 bases to trimming and J lost 7 bases, with 12 bases between them. The CDR3 totals 13 residues.

A word on this clone: Other DNA sequences within the sample encode an identical CDR3. This chain links TRBV19 with TRBJ2-1; 13 bases align to TRBD2. Trimming removed 3 bases from V and 5 bases from J; junction bases left unmatched: 1. Germline lookup yields CDR1 LNHDA and CDR2 SQIVND (reference sequence). This CDR3 comprises 15 residues. The CDR3 DNA reads as TGTGCCAGTAGTATCGGACTAGCGGGGGACAATGAGCAGTTCTTC. It codes for CASSIGLAGDNEQFF.

The chain employs TRBV19 and TRBJ1-2; D unclear. V was shortened by 8 bases and J by 9 bases, with 10 bases between the two germline ends. Per the germline V gene, CDR1 is LNHDA and CDR2 is SQIVND (reference sequence). CDR3 size: 10 residues. CDR3 sequence: CASGTESYTF. The CDR3 bases are TGTGCCAGTGGAACAGAGAGCTACACCTTC.

V gene TRBV19 combines with J gene TRBJ2-1, with 7 bases that match TRBD2. The germline V gene has CDR1 LNHDA and CDR2 SQIVND (reference sequence). The CDR3 spans 16 residues. Trimming at V came to 5 bases and at J to 4 bases, leaving 11 bases not matched to a gene. CDR3 in DNA: TGTGCCAGTAGTTTCGAGACTAGCCGAACTTACAATGAGCAGTTCTTC. This translates into CASSFETSRTYNEQFF.

The chain recombines TRBV7-6 with TRBJ2-1; 8 nucleotides line up with TRBD1. Trimming at V came to 1 base and at J to 0 bases, leaving 11 bases not matched to a gene. Looked up from germline, CDR1 is SGHVS and CDR2 is FNYEAQ. The CDR3 has 19 amino acids. The CDR3 is CASSLEVRGRIGSYNEQFF. The CDR3 DNA sequence: TGTGCCAGCAGCTTAGAGGTCAGGGGGCGCATTGGCTCCTACAATGAGCAGTTCTTC. Full variable domain (outside the CDR3, taken from reference TRBV7-6 and TRBJ2-1): GAGVSQSPRYKVTKRGQDVALRCDPISGHVSLYWYRQALGQGPEFLTYFNYEAQQDKSGLPNDRFSAERPEGSISTLTIQRTEQRDSAMYRCASSLEVRGRIGSYNEQFFGPGTRLTVL.

V and J are TRBV30 and TRBJ1-1; 7 positions agree with TRBD1. This CDR3 has 12 residues. The V and J ends lost 8 bases and 6 bases, in that order; junction bases with no gene match: 9. Germline V lookup: CDR1 GTSNPN, CDR2 SVGIG (reference sequence). CDR3 bases: TGTGCCCACGTGACAGGGCCCGCTGAAGCTTTCTTT. Protein sequence: CAHVTGPAEAFF.

This clone was recorded a few times. J is TRBJ2-1 and V is TRBV6-6; TRBD2 agrees at 14 bases. V shed 9 bases, J shed 9 bases, and the junction held 7 bases outside the gene matches. CDR1 MNHNY and CDR2 SVGAGI come from the germline V gene (reference sequence). CDR3 size: 14 residues. The chain's CDR3 is CASAGTSGSGEQFF. The CDR3 nucleotides read TGTGCCAGTGCCGGGACTAGCGGGAGTGGTGAGCAGTTCTTC.

The chain combines TRBV9 with TRBJ2-2, with D perhaps matching TRBD2 (6 bases). The germline V gene encodes CDR1 SGDLS and CDR2 YYNGEE. V was pared by 0 bases and J by 6 bases, with 6 bases between. The CDR3 spans 13 residues. Here the CDR3 DNA reads TGTGCCAGCAGCGTAGGGGGGGCCGGGGAGCTGTTTTTT. Residues: CASSVGGAGELFF.

The CDR3 region has the DNA TGTGCCAGCAGCGCCGGACTAGATCAAAACAATGAGCAGTTCTTC. The encoded protein is CASSAGLDQNNEQFF. The V gene is TRBV6-1, the J gene TRBJ2-1; 7 nucleotides align to TRBD2. J was trimmed by 5 bases and V by 6 bases; bases with no gene match: 10. The CDR3 extends over 15 amino acids. In germline, CDR1 is MNHNS, CDR2 SASEGT.

The chain carries TRBV19 and TRBJ1-1; D ambiguous. CDR1 and CDR2 from the germline V gene are LNHDA and SQIVND (reference sequence). The CDR3 runs 13 residues. The V end lost 2 bases, the J end lost 1 base, and 5 bases lay between the germline ends. CDR3 amino acids: CASSIRGNTEAFF. The CDR3 bases are TGTGCCAGTAGTATACGGGGGAACACTGAAGCTTTCTTT. The full variable domain, completed using reference TRBV19 and TRBJ1-1, is DGGITQSPKYLFRKEGQNVTLSCEQNLNHDAMYWYRQDPGQGLRLIYYSQIVNDFQKGDIAEGYSVSREKKESFPLTVTSAQKNPTAFYLCASSIRGNTEAFFGQGTRLTVV.

The V call is TRBV7-2, the J call TRBJ2-7; D might be TRBD1 (5 bases). CDR1 and CDR2 (germline): SGHTA, FQGNSA. The V end lost 1 base, the J end lost 0 bases, and 10 bases lay between the germline ends. This CDR3 is 15 amino acids long. CDR3 loop: CASSLEGVSSYEQYF. In DNA, the CDR3 is TGTGCCAGCAGCTTAGAAGGGGTAAGCTCCTACGAGCAGTACTTC.

The chain joins TRBV5-4 to TRBJ2-1; 11 bases map to TRBD2. V shed 4 bases, J shed 9 bases, and the junction held 15 bases outside the gene matches. CDR3 size: 17 residues. Germline V gene sequence: CDR1 SGHNT, CDR2 YYREEE (reference sequence). The DNA of the CDR3 is TGTGCCAGCAGCCCCTATTCCGGGACTAGCGGACTAATTGAGCAGTTCTTC. This sequence encodes CASSPYSGTSGLIEQFF.

The chain joins TRBV9 to TRBJ1-2, with D unclear. The germline V gene encodes CDR1 SGDLS and CDR2 YYNGEE. The CDR3 spans 16 residues. Trimming removed 4 bases from V and 8 bases from J, with 24 bases in between. Written as DNA, the CDR3 is TGTGCCAGCAGCCTCCGACAACTCCCAGCGGAAGGCGGCTACACCTTC. It translates to CASSLRQLPAEGGYTF.

This chain links TRBV27 with TRBJ2-1; D call uncertain. Trimming removed 2 bases from V and 4 bases from J, with 6 bases in between. Germline CDR1 reads MNHEY; CDR2 reads SMNVEV (reference sequence). The CDR3 is made up of 13 amino acids. This CDR3 reads CASSLSPYNEQFF. The CDR3 nucleotides are TGTGCCAGCAGTTTAAGTCCGTACAATGAGCAGTTCTTC.

The chain employs TRBV7-8 and TRBJ2-7; no definite D call. The germline V gene encodes CDR1 SGHVS and CDR2 FQNEAQ. V was trimmed by 5 bases and J by 3 bases, leaving 8 bases between them. The CDR3 covers 12 residues. CDR3: CASSPAFYEQYF. The DNA for the CDR3 is TGTGCCAGCAGCCCAGCATTCTACGAGCAGTACTTC.

The chain uses TRBV4-2 and TRBJ1-2; 10 bases align to TRBD1. Per the germline V gene, CDR1 is LGHNA and CDR2 is YNFKEQ. This CDR3 region has 14 residues. V lost 5 bases to trimming and J lost 5 bases; unmatched junction nucleotides: 5. The CDR3 nucleotides read TGTGCCAGCAGCTTGGACAGGGGGGCTTATGGCTACACCTTC. This translates into CASSLDRGAYGYTF.

CDR3 sequence reads: CASSTRDRMGEQFF. The DNA for the CDR3 is TGTGCCAGCAGCACCCGGGACAGGATGGGTGAGCAGTTCTTC. The V call is TRBV11-3, the J call TRBJ2-1, with 8 bases matching TRBD1. The CDR3 is made up of 14 amino acids. Germline V gene data show CDR1 as SGHNT and CDR2 as YENEEA. The trim removed 5 bases at V and 9 bases at J, leaving 9 bases unmatched.

The rearrangement joins TRBV7-6 to TRBJ1-1; no definite D call. V dropped 1 base and J dropped 7 bases, with 7 bases sitting between them. The CDR3 contains 12 residues. Germline loops: CDR1 SGHVS, CDR2 FNYEAQ. The CDR3 DNA follows: TGTGCCAGCAGCTTAGTGGCAGGTGAAGCTTTCTTT. Translated: CASSLVAGEAFF.

In its sample, this clone was seen once. V is TRBV29-1 and J is TRBJ2-1, with 9 bases matching TRBD2. This CDR3 has 14 residues. With V trimmed by 1 base and J by 4 bases, 2 bases remained unmatched. Germline CDR1 SQVTM, CDR2 ANQGSEA. The chain's CDR3 is CSVEVAGGYNEQFF. The CDR3 DNA reads TGCAGCGTTGAAGTTGCGGGAGGGTACAATGAGCAGTTCTTC.

The chain carries TRBV5-8 and TRBJ2-1; no clear D. Per the germline V gene, CDR1 is SGHTS and CDR2 is YDEGEE. This CDR3 spans 13 amino acids. V shed 2 bases and J shed 2 bases, with 5 bases lying between them. The CDR3 loop is CASSFDTYNEQFF. The CDR3 DNA follows: TGTGCCAGCAGCTTTGATACCTACAATGAGCAGTTCTTC.

Written as DNA, the CDR3 is TGTGCCAGCAGTCCCCCCCTGGCGGGAGGGCGTAGGAATGAGCAGTTCTTC. Translation gives CASSPPLAGGRRNEQFF. The chain links TRBV27 to TRBJ2-1; 9 bases are a match to TRBD2. V trimming: 5 bases; J trimming: 7 bases; junction bases outside the gene matches: 15. Per the germline V gene, CDR1 is MNHEY and CDR2 is SMNVEV (reference sequence). CDR3 length equals 17 residues.

This chain joins TRBV25-1 and TRBJ2-3; D tentatively fits TRBD1 or TRBD2 (5 bases each). The CDR3 runs to 13 residues. Trimming shortened V by 2 bases and J by 6 bases, and 9 bases separated the two germline ends. Germline V gives CDR1 MGHDK, CDR2 SYGVNS. The CDR3 protein is CASSERGVDTQYF. The CDR3 bases are TGTGCCAGCAGTGAAAGAGGGGTGGATACGCAGTATTTT.

The chain combines TRBV28 with TRBJ1-2; a possible D gene is TRBD1 (5 bases). Germline V CDR1 and CDR2: MDHEN, SYDVKM. The CDR3 is 16 amino acids. Trimming took off 3 bases at V and 1 base at J, with 15 bases between the two ends. In nucleotides, the CDR3 is TGTGCCAGCAGTTTCAGCACAGGCGCACATAACTATGGCTACACCTTC. Translated: CASSFSTGAHNYGYTF.

The gene calls are TRBV5-4 and TRBJ2-2; D gene unclear. CDR1 is SGHNT and CDR2 is YYREEE in the germline V gene (reference sequence). This CDR3 has 15 amino acids. Trimming removed 10 bases from V and 2 bases from J, with 18 bases in between. The CDR3 sequence: CALGRLEYNTGELFF. In nucleotides, the CDR3 is TGTGCCCTTGGGCGACTGGAATACAACACCGGGGAGCTGTTTTTT.

The V gene is TRBV15, the J gene TRBJ1-3; no clear D. Trimming took 3 bases from V and 2 from J, leaving 5 bases between them. CDR3 length: 13 residues. Looked up from germline, CDR1 is LNHNV and CDR2 is YYDKDF (reference sequence). The CDR3 nucleotides read TGTGCCACCAGCAGCCACGCTGGAAACACCATATATTTT. This codes for CATSSHAGNTIYF.

The chain couples TRBV7-9 to TRBJ1-4; TRBD1 is a possible D gene (5 bases). The germline V gene encodes CDR1 SEHNR and CDR2 FQNEAQ (reference sequence). V lost 8 bases and J 6 bases, leaving 10 bases between the germline ends. The CDR3 consists of 12 residues. The CDR3 nucleotides read TGTGCCAGCGGGCCGGGGGATGAAAAACTGTTTTTT. Encoded protein: CASGPGDEKLFF. The full variable domain, completed using reference TRBV7-9 and TRBJ1-4, is DTGVSQNPRHKITKRGQNVTFRCDPISEHNRLYWYRQTLGQGPEFLTYFQNEAQLEKSRLLSDRFSAERPKGSFSTLEIQRTEQGDSAMYLCASGPGDEKLFFGSGTQLSVL.

V is TRBV25-1 and J is TRBJ2-1, with 11 nucleotides matching TRBD2. Trimming took 3 bases from V and 1 from J; bases not matched to a gene: 2. The CDR3 spans 16 residues. The germline CDR1 and CDR2 sequences are MGHDK and SYGVNS. CDR3 nucleotides: TGTGCCAGCAGTGACGGACTAGCGGGTTCCTACAATGAGCAGTTCTTC. Amino acid sequence: CASSDGLAGSYNEQFF.